Listed below are T cell receptor beta chains from one sample, sequenced in a study of cytomegalovirus exposure and HLA in healthy donors. The assay was immunoSEQ multiplex PCR, and TCRdb's table has in-frame clones only and misses some. The data hold around 250,000 clones, with over 70% observed a single time. The sequenced material came from PBMCs. These receptor sequences come from a woman aged 55-75 years in good health and CMV-seropositive. The CDR3 runs from the conserved cysteine through the conserved F or W. Fields, in order: D gene, CDR3 length, clone size, V gene, J gene, CDR3 protein, CDR3 DNA. The D gene is left open where the match is weak. Expanded clones are given a class, and other clones once, few, many or no size at all.

d_gene: NA
len: 14
abundance: NA
v_gene: TRBV21-1
j_gene: TRBJ2-5
CDR3aa: CASSRQKYQETQYF
CDR3nt: TGTGCCAGCAGCAGACAGAAGTACCAAGAGACCCAGTACTTC

d_gene: NA
len: 14
abundance: NA
v_gene: TRBV6-5
j_gene: TRBJ2-7
CDR3aa: CASSEGLADYEQYF
CDR3nt: TGTGCCAGCAGTGAGGGACTGGCAGACTACGAGCAGTACTTC

d_gene: NA
len: 15
abundance: NA
v_gene: TRBV7-9
j_gene: TRBJ1-1
CDR3aa: CASSLHRRTDTEAFF
CDR3nt: TGTGCCAGCAGCTTACACCGCAGGACAGACACTGAAGCTTTCTTT

d_gene: NA
len: 15
abundance: NA
v_gene: TRBV29-1
j_gene: TRBJ2-3
CDR3aa: CSVEVGGTGLGTQYF
CDR3nt: TGCAGCGTTGAGGTGGGAGGGACAGGTCTGGGTACGCAGTATTTT

d_gene: NA
len: 14
abundance: once
v_gene: TRBV5-1
j_gene: TRBJ1-2
CDR3aa: CASSSAQNKNGYTF
CDR3nt: TGCGCCAGCAGCTCGGCACAGAATAAGAATGGCTACACCTTC

d_gene: NA
len: 15
abundance: NA
v_gene: TRBV30
j_gene: TRBJ1-5
CDR3aa: CAWSLRGFSNQPQHF
CDR3nt: TGTGCCTGGAGTTTAAGGGGGTTTAGCAATCAGCCCCAGCATTTT

d_gene: TRBD2
len: 17
abundance: once
v_gene: TRBV5-1
j_gene: TRBJ2-7
CDR3aa: CASSLGLAGGTPSKQYF
CDR3nt: TGCGCCAGCAGCTTGGGACTAGCGGGAGGCACCCCTTCCAAGCAGTACTTC

d_gene: TRBD1
len: 14
abundance: NA
v_gene: TRBV6-8
j_gene: TRBJ2-7
CDR3aa: CASRRLTGAYEQYF
CDR3nt: TGTGCCAGCCGCCGACTGACAGGGGCCTACGAGCAGTACTTC

d_gene: TRBD2
len: 13
abundance: NA
v_gene: TRBV7-8
j_gene: TRBJ2-7
CDR3aa: CASSSDSGGEQYF
CDR3nt: TGTGCCAGCAGCTCGGACAGCGGGGGCGAGCAGTACTTC

d_gene: TRBD1
len: 12
abundance: NA
v_gene: TRBV19
j_gene: TRBJ2-7
CDR3aa: CASMGTGDEQYF
CDR3nt: TGTGCCAGTATGGGGACAGGGGACGAGCAGTACTTC

d_gene: NA
len: 12
abundance: few
v_gene: TRBV15
j_gene: TRBJ2-7
CDR3aa: CATSRTGYEQYF
CDR3nt: TGTGCCACCAGCAGGACAGGCTACGAGCAGTACTTC

d_gene: NA
len: 13
abundance: NA
v_gene: TRBV25-1
j_gene: TRBJ2-7
CDR3aa: CASRKTGNYEQYF
CDR3nt: TGTGCCAGCAGAAAGACAGGAAACTACGAGCAGTACTTC

d_gene: NA
len: 13
abundance: NA
v_gene: TRBV6-5
j_gene: TRBJ2-7
CDR3aa: CASSYGSTYEQYF
CDR3nt: TGTGCCAGCAGTTACGGGAGCACCTACGAGCAGTACTTC

d_gene: NA
len: 17
abundance: NA
v_gene: TRBV18
j_gene: TRBJ1-5
CDR3aa: CASSPAGDRWRNQPQHF
CDR3nt: TGTGCCAGCTCACCTGCAGGGGATCGGTGGCGCAATCAGCCCCAGCATTTT

d_gene: TRBD2
len: 16
abundance: once
v_gene: TRBV27
j_gene: TRBJ2-3
CDR3aa: CASSLPGGMSTDTQYF
CDR3nt: TGTGCCAGCAGTTTACCGGGAGGGATGAGCACAGATACGCAGTATTTT

d_gene: NA
len: 14
abundance: NA
v_gene: TRBV18
j_gene: TRBJ1-2
CDR3aa: CASSPSQGYYGYTF
CDR3nt: TGTGCCAGCTCACCATCGCAGGGGTACTATGGCTACACCTTC

d_gene: NA
len: 13
abundance: NA
v_gene: TRBV5-4
j_gene: TRBJ1-2
CDR3aa: CASSPDINYGYTF
CDR3nt: TGTGCCAGCAGCCCGGACATTAACTATGGCTACACCTTC

d_gene: NA
len: 15
abundance: NA
v_gene: TRBV9
j_gene: TRBJ1-1
CDR3aa: CASSVDTGIGTEAFF
CDR3nt: TGTGCCAGCAGCGTAGACACAGGGATAGGCACTGAAGCTTTCTTT

d_gene: TRBD2
len: 16
abundance: once
v_gene: TRBV9
j_gene: TRBJ2-2
CDR3aa: CASSVRASGYTGELFF
CDR3nt: TGTGCCAGCAGCGTAAGGGCTAGCGGATACACCGGGGAGCTGTTTTTT

d_gene: NA
len: 13
abundance: NA
v_gene: TRBV10-3
j_gene: TRBJ2-7
CDR3aa: CAISVGVTYEQYF
CDR3nt: TGTGCCATCAGTGTCGGGGTAACCTACGAGCAGTACTTC

d_gene: TRBD1
len: 15
abundance: once
v_gene: TRBV9
j_gene: TRBJ2-3
CDR3aa: CASSLRQGIVDTQYF
CDR3nt: TGTGCCAGCAGCCTTCGACAGGGAATTGTAGATACGCAGTATTTT

d_gene: TRBD1
len: 12
abundance: NA
v_gene: TRBV25-1
j_gene: TRBJ1-2
CDR3aa: CASSSGQGGYTF
CDR3nt: TGTGCCAGCAGCTCGGGACAGGGTGGCTACACCTTC

d_gene: NA
len: 13
abundance: NA
v_gene: TRBV7-3
j_gene: TRBJ2-5
CDR3aa: CASSSHTGETQYF
CDR3nt: TGTGCCAGCAGCTCCCACACAGGGGAGACCCAGTACTTC

d_gene: TRBD2
len: 14
abundance: NA
v_gene: TRBV27
j_gene: TRBJ2-7
CDR3aa: CASSSSGSSYEQYF
CDR3nt: TGTGCCAGCAGCTCTAGCGGGAGCTCCTACGAGCAGTACTTC

d_gene: TRBD2
len: 18
abundance: NA
v_gene: TRBV12-5
j_gene: TRBJ2-7
CDR3aa: CASGLKTIAGGRGIEQYF
CDR3nt: TGTGCTAGTGGTTTGAAAACCATAGCGGGGGGCAGGGGGATCGAGCAGTACTTC

d_gene: NA
len: 12
abundance: NA
v_gene: TRBV19
j_gene: TRBJ2-7
CDR3aa: CASSSGPYEQYF
CDR3nt: TGTGCCAGCTCGAGCGGTCCCTACGAGCAGTACTTC

d_gene: TRBD2
len: 14
abundance: NA
v_gene: TRBV6-5
j_gene: TRBJ2-7
CDR3aa: CASRPSGPTYEQYF
CDR3nt: TGTGCCAGCAGACCTAGCGGGCCTACCTACGAGCAGTACTTC

d_gene: NA
len: 15
abundance: NA
v_gene: TRBV6-1
j_gene: TRBJ2-6
CDR3aa: CASSAEARGANVLTF
CDR3nt: TGTGCCAGCAGTGCAGAGGCGAGGGGGGCCAACGTCCTGACTTTC

d_gene: NA
len: 14
abundance: NA
v_gene: TRBV10-1
j_gene: TRBJ2-2
CDR3aa: CASSNPGETGELFF
CDR3nt: TGCGCCAGCAGTAATCCCGGGGAAACCGGGGAGCTGTTTTTT

d_gene: NA
len: 13
abundance: few
v_gene: TRBV29-1
j_gene: TRBJ1-3
CDR3aa: CSVALTSGNTIYF
CDR3nt: TGCAGCGTTGCTCTGACTTCTGGAAACACCATATATTTT

d_gene: TRBD1
len: 15
abundance: NA
v_gene: TRBV2
j_gene: TRBJ2-5
CDR3aa: CASRPMTGVTETQYF
CDR3nt: TGTGCCAGCAGACCGATGACAGGGGTGACGGAGACCCAGTACTTC

d_gene: TRBD1
len: 15
abundance: NA
v_gene: TRBV7-9
j_gene: TRBJ2-7
CDR3aa: CASSQQGYPRGEQYF
CDR3nt: TGTGCCAGCAGCCAACAGGGGTACCCCAGAGGGGAGCAGTACTTC